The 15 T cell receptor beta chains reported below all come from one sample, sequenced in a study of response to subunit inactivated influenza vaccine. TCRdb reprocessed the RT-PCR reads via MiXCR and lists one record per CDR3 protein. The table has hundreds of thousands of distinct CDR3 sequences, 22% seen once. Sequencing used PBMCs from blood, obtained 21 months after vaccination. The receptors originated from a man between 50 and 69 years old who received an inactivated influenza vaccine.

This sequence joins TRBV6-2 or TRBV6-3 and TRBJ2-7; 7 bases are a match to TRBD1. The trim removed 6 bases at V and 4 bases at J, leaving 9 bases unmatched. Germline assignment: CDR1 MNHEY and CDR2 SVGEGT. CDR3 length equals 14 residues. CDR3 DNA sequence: TGTGCCAGCAGACCTCCGGGACAGCTATACGAGCAGTACTTC. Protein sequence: CASRPPGQLYEQYF.

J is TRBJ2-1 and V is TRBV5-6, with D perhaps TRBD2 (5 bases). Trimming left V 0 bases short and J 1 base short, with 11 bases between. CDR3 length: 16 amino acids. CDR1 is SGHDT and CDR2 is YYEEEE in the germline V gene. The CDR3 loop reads CASSLAERRSYNEQFF. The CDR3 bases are TGTGCCAGCAGCTTGGCCGAGCGGAGATCCTACAATGAGCAGTTCTTC.

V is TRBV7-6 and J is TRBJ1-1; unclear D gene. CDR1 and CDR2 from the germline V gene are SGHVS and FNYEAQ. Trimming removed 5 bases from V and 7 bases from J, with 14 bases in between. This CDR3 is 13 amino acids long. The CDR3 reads CASSPAWGNEAFF. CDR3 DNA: TGTGCCAGCAGCCCGGCGTGGGGTAATGAAGCTTTCTTT.

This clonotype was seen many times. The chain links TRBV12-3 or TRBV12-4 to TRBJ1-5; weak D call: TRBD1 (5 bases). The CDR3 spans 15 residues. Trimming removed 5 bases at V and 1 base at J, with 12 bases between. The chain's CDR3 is CASSPAGTSNQPQHF. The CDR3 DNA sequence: TGTGCCAGCAGTCCAGCAGGGACCAGCAATCAGCCCCAGCATTTT.

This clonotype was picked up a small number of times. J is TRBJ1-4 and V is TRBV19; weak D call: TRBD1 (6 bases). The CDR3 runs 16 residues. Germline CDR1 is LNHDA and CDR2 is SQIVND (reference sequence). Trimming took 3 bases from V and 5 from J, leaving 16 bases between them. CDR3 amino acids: CASSMDYVGGNEKLFF. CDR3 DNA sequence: TGTGCCAGTAGTATGGATTATGTCGGGGGCAATGAAAAACTGTTTTTT.

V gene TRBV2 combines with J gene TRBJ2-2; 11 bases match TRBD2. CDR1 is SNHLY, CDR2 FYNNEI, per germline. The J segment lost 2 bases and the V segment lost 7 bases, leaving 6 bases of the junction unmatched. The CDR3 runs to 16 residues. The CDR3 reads CASIGGTSGNTGELFF. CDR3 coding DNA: TGTGCCAGCATCGGGGGGACTAGCGGAAACACCGGGGAGCTGTTTTTT.

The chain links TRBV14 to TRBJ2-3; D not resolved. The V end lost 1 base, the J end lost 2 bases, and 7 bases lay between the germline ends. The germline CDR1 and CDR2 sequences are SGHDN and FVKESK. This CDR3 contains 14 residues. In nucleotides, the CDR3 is TGTGCCAGCAGCCAAGGCACTATCACAGATACGCAGTATTTT. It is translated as CASSQGTITDTQYF.

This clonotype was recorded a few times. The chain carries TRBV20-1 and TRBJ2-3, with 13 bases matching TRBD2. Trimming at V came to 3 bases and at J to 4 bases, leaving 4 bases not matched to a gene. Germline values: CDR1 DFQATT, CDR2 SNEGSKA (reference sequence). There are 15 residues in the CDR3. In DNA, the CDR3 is TGCAGTGCTAGTAGGACTAGCGGGAGCGCAGATACGCAGTATTTT. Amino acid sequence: CSASRTSGSADTQYF.

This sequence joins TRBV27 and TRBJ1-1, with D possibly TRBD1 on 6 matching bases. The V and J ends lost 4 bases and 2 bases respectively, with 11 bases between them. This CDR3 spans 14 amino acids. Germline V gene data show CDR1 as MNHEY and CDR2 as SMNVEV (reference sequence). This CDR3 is CASSSTGLNTEAFF. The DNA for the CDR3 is TGTGCCAGCAGTTCCACAGGGCTAAACACTGAAGCTTTCTTT.

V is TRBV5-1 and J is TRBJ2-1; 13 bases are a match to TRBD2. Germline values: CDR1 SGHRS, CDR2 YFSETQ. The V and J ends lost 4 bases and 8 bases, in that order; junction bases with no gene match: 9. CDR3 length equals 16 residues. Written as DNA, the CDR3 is TGCGCCAGCAGCCGACGGACTAGCGGGAGTTCCGATGAGCAGTTCTTC. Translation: CASSRRTSGSSDEQFF. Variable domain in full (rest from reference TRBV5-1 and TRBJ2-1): KAGVTQTPRYLIKTRGQQVTLSCSPISGHRSVSWYQQTPGQGLQFLFEYFSETQRNKGNFPGRFSGRQFSNSRSEMNVSTLELGDSALYLCASSRRTSGSSDEQFFGPGTRLTVL.

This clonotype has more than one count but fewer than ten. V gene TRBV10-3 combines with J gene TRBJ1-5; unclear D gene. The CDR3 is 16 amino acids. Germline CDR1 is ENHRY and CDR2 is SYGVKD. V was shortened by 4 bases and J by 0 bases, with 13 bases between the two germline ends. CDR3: CAISGRADYSNQPQHF. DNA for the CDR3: TGTGCCATCAGTGGGCGGGCGGATTATAGCAATCAGCCCCAGCATTTT.

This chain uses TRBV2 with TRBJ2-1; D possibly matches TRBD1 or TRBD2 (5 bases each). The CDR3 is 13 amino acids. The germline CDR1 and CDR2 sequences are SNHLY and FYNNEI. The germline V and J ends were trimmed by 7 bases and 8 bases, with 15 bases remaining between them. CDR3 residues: CASMGPPEYEQFF. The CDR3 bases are TGTGCCAGCATGGGACCCCCCGAGTATGAGCAGTTCTTC.

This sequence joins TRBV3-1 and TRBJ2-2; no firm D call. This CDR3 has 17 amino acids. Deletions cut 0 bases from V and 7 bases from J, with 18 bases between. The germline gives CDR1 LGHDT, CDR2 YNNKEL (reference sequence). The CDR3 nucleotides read TGTGCCAGCAGCCAAGATAGCCGGGTTGGAGTCCTCGGGGAGCTGTTTTTT. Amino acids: CASSQDSRVGVLGELFF.

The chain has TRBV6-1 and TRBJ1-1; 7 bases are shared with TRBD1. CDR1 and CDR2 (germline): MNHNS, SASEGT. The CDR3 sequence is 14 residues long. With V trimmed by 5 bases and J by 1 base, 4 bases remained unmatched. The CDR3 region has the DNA TGTGCCAGCAGTATGGGACAGAAGAACACTGAAGCTTTCTTT. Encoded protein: CASSMGQKNTEAFF.

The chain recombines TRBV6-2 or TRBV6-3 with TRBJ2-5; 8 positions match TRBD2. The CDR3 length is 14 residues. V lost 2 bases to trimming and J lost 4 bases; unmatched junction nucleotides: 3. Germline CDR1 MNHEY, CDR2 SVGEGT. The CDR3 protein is CASSYDGRGETQYF. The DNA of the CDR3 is TGTGCCAGCAGTTACGACGGGAGGGGAGAGACCCAGTACTTC.